This TCR beta chain came from a study of vaccination effects on CD4 cells after COVID-19. The wider study: All study participants received two doses of BNT162b2 or mRNA-1273 vaccine. Study conclusions and caveats: Marked clonal contraction of both clone types appeared late after vaccination. New vaccine-induced clones were the main type among post-vaccine spike-reactive clones in convalescents.

Germline CDR1 is LGHNA and CDR2 is YSLEER. J was trimmed by 1 base and V by 8 bases; bases with no gene match: 16. The CDR3 is 18 amino acids. Worth noting for this clone: What it recognizes is unknown.

CD4+ T cells specific for antigen were expanded with viral peptide pools by the ViraFEST assay before sequencing. After around ten days in culture, the CD4+ T cells were isolated. Documented for the person is a PCR-confirmed SARS-CoV-2 infection occurring between March and December 2020. TCRdb keeps only in-frame clones here, not all; method: immunoSEQ multiplex PCR. This sample has fewer than 35,000 clones; 72% occur once, and the top ten carry around 28%. This sequence joins TRBV4-3 and TRBJ2-3, with TRBD2 matching over 9 bases. This sequence was found in a human donor who had a prior SARS-CoV-2 infection. The sample in question was CD4+ T cells from PBMCs cultured with a peptide pool, obtained before COVID-19 vaccination. This chain's CDR3 is CASSRSLAGTGGTDTQYF. The DNA for the CDR3 is TGCGCCAGCTCCCGCTCACTAGCGGGCACTGGGGGCACAGATACGCAGTATTTT.